The 20 T cell receptor beta chains listed next were all sequenced from one sample in a study of CD8 T cells in Susac syndrome. Random hexamers were used to reverse transcribe roughly 0.45 to 1 ug of RNA. TCRdb recomputed calls from the immunoSEQ multiplex PCR reads with MiXCR, one row per CDR3 protein. The sample lists over 100,000 distinct CDR3 sequences; less than 97% were seen once. Sequencing was carried out using CD4+ T cells from PBMCs. Receptor source: a human donor in good health.

The rearrangement uses TRBV20-1 and TRBJ2-7; the match to TRBD2 covers 7 bases. The CDR3 has 14 amino acids. In germline, CDR1 is DFQATT, CDR2 SNEGSKA (reference sequence). After removal of 4 bases from V and 1 base from J, the junction contained 7 bases not matched to a gene. DNA for the CDR3: TGCAGTGCTATTTGGGGGGGGGAGTCCTACGAGCAGTACTTC. This gives the protein CSAIWGGESYEQYF.

This rearrangement joins TRBV20-1 to TRBJ1-6; 8 positions match TRBD1. Per the germline V gene, CDR1 is DFQATT and CDR2 is SNEGSKA (reference sequence). The V gene end was trimmed by 6 bases and the J gene end by 10 bases; junction bases not matched to a gene: 11. This CDR3 region has 14 residues. DNA of the CDR3: TGCAGTGCCTCCCCTGGACAGGGCGGATCACCCCTCCACTTT. It specifies CSASPGQGGSPLHF.

The V gene is TRBV28, the J gene TRBJ2-4; possible D gene TRBD2, 7 bases. Germline loops: CDR1 MDHEN, CDR2 SYDVKM. This CDR3 contains 15 residues. V dropped 8 bases and J dropped 3 bases, with 17 bases sitting between them. For the CDR3, the DNA is TGTGCCAGCGGTTCCCCGGGGGGCGTCAAAAACATTCAGTACTTC. Translated: CASGSPGGVKNIQYF.

The chain combines TRBV18 with TRBJ2-7; the D gene is possibly TRBD1 (5 bases). The V end lost 6 bases, the J end lost 2 bases, and 14 bases lay between the germline ends. The CDR3 has 14 amino acids. Germline values: CDR1 KGHSH, CDR2 LQKENI. The CDR3: CASSIGAQTYEQYF. As DNA, the CDR3 is TGTGCCAGCTCCATTGGGGCTCAGACCTACGAGCAGTACTTC.

The V call is TRBV15, the J call TRBJ2-3; unclear D gene. The V gene's germline CDR1 is LNHNV and CDR2 YYDKDF (reference sequence). The CDR3 length is 16 residues. V was trimmed by 5 bases and J by 4 bases, leaving 19 bases between them. The CDR3 here is CATSSSTKWAADTQYF. The CDR3 nucleotides read TGTGCCACCAGCTCCAGCACCAAGTGGGCCGCAGATACGCAGTATTTT.

The chain is built from TRBV29-1 and TRBJ1-3; D is ambiguous. The germline CDR1 and CDR2 sequences are SQVTM and ANQGSEA. Trimming left V 4 bases short and J 3 bases short, with 10 bases between. This CDR3 comprises 13 residues. The CDR3 here is CSVGGGGGNTIYF. As DNA, the CDR3 is TGCAGCGTTGGGGGAGGAGGTGGAAACACCATATATTTT. Together with reference TRBV29-1 and TRBJ1-3, the CDR3 gives the full variable domain: SAVISQKPSRDICQRGTSLTIQCQVDSQVTMMFWYRQQPGQSLTLIATANQGSEATYESGFVIDKFPISRPNLTFSTLTVSNMSPEDSSIYLCSVGGGGGNTIYFGEGSWLTVV.

The chain has TRBV5-1 and TRBJ2-7; D gene ambiguous. The germline CDR1 and CDR2 sequences are SGHRS and YFSETQ. The V gene lost 0 bases and the J gene lost 0 bases, with 10 bases spanning the gap. The CDR3 is 15 amino acids. The CDR3: CASSLGPGSSYEQYF. The CDR3 bases are TGCGCCAGCAGCTTGGGTCCGGGTTCCTCCTACGAGCAGTACTTC.

On this clonotype: A junction end diverges from the germline sequence, so it may reflect a read error. This chain uses TRBV4-2 with TRBJ2-3; D possibly corresponds to TRBD2 (5 bases). The CDR3 has 15 residues. Germline V gives CDR1 LGHNA, CDR2 YNFKEQ. The CDR3 here is CASTQRGNSADTQYF. CDR3 bases: TGTGCCAGCACCCAACGGGGAAACAGCGCAGATACGCAGTATTTT.

The chain recombines TRBV12-3 or TRBV12-4 with TRBJ2-5; D is uncertain. With 5 bases removed from V and 5 bases from J, the gap between germline ends came to 12 bases. This CDR3 region has 13 residues. This CDR3 reads CASSTLNLETQYF. The CDR3 DNA is TGTGCCAGCAGTACCCTGAATTTGGAGACCCAGTACTTC.

The chain is built from TRBV27 and TRBJ2-7; TRBD1 or TRBD2 may be the D gene (5 bases each). Germline values: CDR1 MNHEY, CDR2 SMNVEV (reference sequence). The CDR3 is 14 residues long. V was shortened by 5 bases and J by 2 bases, with 13 bases between the two germline ends. The CDR3 loop is CASSPQGVPYEQYF. CDR3 in DNA: TGTGCCAGCAGTCCCCAGGGAGTTCCCTACGAGCAGTACTTC.

This sequence joins TRBV9 and TRBJ2-5; 7 nucleotides agree with TRBD1. The CDR3 covers 15 residues. J gave up 3 bases and V 4 bases, and 9 bases lay outside the gene matches. Per germline, CDR1 SGDLS and CDR2 YYNGEE. CDR3 region: CASSLRTGSEETQYF. CDR3 DNA sequence: TGTGCCAGCAGCTTAAGGACAGGTTCAGAAGAGACCCAGTACTTC.

The V call is TRBV7-9, the J call TRBJ2-5, with a possible D match to TRBD1 (6 bases). The CDR3 is made up of 16 amino acids. The ends were cut back, 3 bases at V and 4 bases at J, with 18 bases in the middle. Germline CDR1 is SEHNR and CDR2 is FQNEAQ (reference sequence). CDR3 region: CASSFTAVGRGETQYF. The CDR3 DNA reads TGTGCCAGCAGCTTTACGGCAGTCGGCAGGGGAGAGACCCAGTACTTC. Full variable domain (rest looked up from reference TRBV7-9 and TRBJ2-5): DTGVSQNPRHKITKRGQNVTFRCDPISEHNRLYWYRQTLGQGPEFLTYFQNEAQLEKSRLLSDRFSAERPKGSFSTLEIQRTEQGDSAMYLCASSFTAVGRGETQYFGPGTRLLVL.

This clonotype was counted only a few times. The rearrangement joins TRBV29-1 to TRBJ1-2; D possibly corresponds to TRBD1 (5 bases). The V end was cut by 3 bases, the J end by 8 bases, with 7 bases between. The CDR3 is made up of 10 amino acids. Germline V CDR1 and CDR2: SQVTM, ANQGSEA. The CDR3 region is CSVEAGGYTF. Here the CDR3 DNA reads TGCAGCGTTGAGGCAGGGGGCTACACCTTC.

The rearrangement links TRBV7-9 to TRBJ2-5; TRBD2 is a possible D gene (6 bases). CDR1 and CDR2 from the germline V gene are SEHNR and FQNEAQ (reference sequence). The CDR3 spans 15 residues. V lost 5 bases and J lost 1, with 14 bases in between. The CDR3 DNA follows: TGTGCCAGCAGCACCTGGGAGGTCTTCCAAGAGACCCAGTACTTC. It is translated as CASSTWEVFQETQYF.

V is TRBV20-1 and J is TRBJ1-1; D might be TRBD1 (6 bases). The germline V gene encodes CDR1 DFQATT and CDR2 SNEGSKA (reference sequence). With 6 bases removed from V and 2 bases from J, the gap between germline ends came to 13 bases. CDR3 length: 13 amino acids. The CDR3 DNA is TGCAGTGCCATACACAGGGTTAACACTGAAGCTTTCTTT. It encodes CSAIHRVNTEAFF.

The chain carries TRBV11-2 and TRBJ2-5; D perhaps matches TRBD2 (5 bases). There are 13 residues in the CDR3. Germline CDR1 reads SGHAT; CDR2 reads FQNNGV. The V and J ends lost 0 bases and 5 bases respectively, with 7 bases between them. The CDR3 coding sequence is TGTGCCAGCAGCTTAGATTGGAGGGAGACCCAGTACTTC. Residues: CASSLDWRETQYF.

The chain has TRBV7-6 and TRBJ1-2; no firm D call. Trimming cost V 0 bases and J 7 bases, with 6 bases left between them. The CDR3 is made up of 12 amino acids. Per germline, CDR1 SGHVS and CDR2 FNYEAQ. The CDR3 sequence is CASSLAGSGYTF. CDR3 coding DNA: TGTGCCAGCAGCTTAGCTGGGAGTGGCTACACCTTC.

The genes are TRBV28 and TRBJ1-4; D gene unclear. This CDR3 is built from 13 residues. V was cut by 8 bases and J by 4 bases, with 11 bases left in between. Per the germline V gene, CDR1 is MDHEN and CDR2 is SYDVKM. The CDR3 nucleotides read TGTGCCAGCCTAGGACCGGATAATGAAAAACTGTTTTTT. Encoded protein: CASLGPDNEKLFF.

The rearrangement links TRBV5-4 to TRBJ2-3; possible D gene TRBD2, 7 bases. The CDR3 consists of 15 residues. Trimming stripped 5 bases from V and 0 bases from J, with 13 bases between. Germline lookup yields CDR1 SGHNT and CDR2 YYREEE (reference sequence). This CDR3 is CASSRGGDSTDTQYF. In DNA form, the CDR3 reads TGTGCCAGCAGTCGAGGGGGGGACAGCACAGATACGCAGTATTTT.

The chain recombines TRBV7-3 with TRBJ2-5; the match to TRBD2 covers 7 bases. Germline V gives CDR1 SGHTA, CDR2 FQGTGA. With V trimmed by 6 bases and J by 7 bases, 8 bases remained unmatched. The CDR3 sequence is 13 residues long. This CDR3 is CASSTTPGGTQYF. Written as DNA, the CDR3 is TGTGCCAGCAGTACGACCCCGGGGGGGACCCAGTACTTC.